The clone carrying this T cell receptor beta chain has ten or more counts. The CDR3 runs to 14 residues. J gave up 9 bases and V 6 bases, and 6 bases lay outside the gene matches. Germline V lookup: CDR1 SGHTA, CDR2 FQGTGA. The authors amplified TCR beta CDR3 regions from RNA transcripts. Following a first-round RT-PCR that used HTBI primers, a second-round multiplex PCR was carried out. In TCRdb, the multiplex PCR reads were re-called with MiXCR into one record per CDR3 protein. The table lists approximately 460,000 distinct CDR3 sequences, approximately 15% of them singletons. This sample was included in a study of Graves' ophthalmopathy and Graves' hyperthyroidism.

The clonotype comes from a woman in her twenties or thirties with Graves' ophthalmopathy. Sequenced: blood. The V gene is TRBV7-3, the J gene TRBJ1-6; 9 positions match TRBD1. The CDR3 sequence: CASSLTGGTSPLHF. CDR3 coding DNA: TGTGCCAGCAGTTTGACAGGGGGAACTTCACCCCTCCACTTT. Full variable domain (rest looked up from reference TRBV7-3 and TRBJ1-6): GAGVSQTPSNKVTEKGKYVELRCDPISGHTALYWYRQSLGQGPEFLIYFQGTGAADDSGLPNDRFFAVRPEGSVSTLKIQRTERGDSAVYLCASSLTGGTSPLHFGNGTRLTVT.